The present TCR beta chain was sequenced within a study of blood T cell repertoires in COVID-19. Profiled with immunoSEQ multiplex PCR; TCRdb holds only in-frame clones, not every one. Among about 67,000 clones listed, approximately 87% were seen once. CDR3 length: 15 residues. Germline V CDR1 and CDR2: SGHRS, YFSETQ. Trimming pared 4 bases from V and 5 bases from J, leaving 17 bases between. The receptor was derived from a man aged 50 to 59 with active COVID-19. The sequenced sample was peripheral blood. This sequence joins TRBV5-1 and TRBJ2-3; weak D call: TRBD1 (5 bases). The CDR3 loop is CASSHPSGSGDTQYF. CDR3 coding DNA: TGCGCCAGCAGCCACCCATCAGGGTCTGGAGATACGCAGTATTTT.